The next 2 T cell receptor beta chains were all read from a single sample in a study of blood T cell repertoires in COVID-19. TCRdb's table, derived via immunoSEQ multiplex PCR, lists solely in-frame clones and lacks some. The table shows about 87,000 clones, with 75% to 90% occurring only once. Sequences were obtained from peripheral blood. These receptors originate from a woman of 80 years or more with active or convalescent COVID-19.

The chain couples TRBV3-1 (or the pseudogene TRBV3-2) to TRBJ2-4, with D perhaps TRBD2 (7 bases). The CDR3 runs to 14 residues. V was cut by 8 bases and J by 9 bases, with 20 bases left in between. The germline V gene has CDR1 LGHDT and CDR2 YNNKEL (reference sequence). This CDR3 reads CASSRGAGPSIQYF. The CDR3 DNA follows: TGTGCCAGCTCCCGGGGGGCCGGGCCCAGCATTCAGTACTTC.

V gene TRBV28 combines with J gene TRBJ1-2; D not resolved. With 2 bases removed from V and 5 bases from J, the gap between germline ends came to 12 bases. Germline loops: CDR1 MDHEN, CDR2 SYDVKM. This CDR3 contains 14 residues. The CDR3 sequence: CASSLTSSTYGYTF. CDR3 bases: TGTGCCAGCAGTTTAACCTCATCCACTTATGGCTACACCTTC.